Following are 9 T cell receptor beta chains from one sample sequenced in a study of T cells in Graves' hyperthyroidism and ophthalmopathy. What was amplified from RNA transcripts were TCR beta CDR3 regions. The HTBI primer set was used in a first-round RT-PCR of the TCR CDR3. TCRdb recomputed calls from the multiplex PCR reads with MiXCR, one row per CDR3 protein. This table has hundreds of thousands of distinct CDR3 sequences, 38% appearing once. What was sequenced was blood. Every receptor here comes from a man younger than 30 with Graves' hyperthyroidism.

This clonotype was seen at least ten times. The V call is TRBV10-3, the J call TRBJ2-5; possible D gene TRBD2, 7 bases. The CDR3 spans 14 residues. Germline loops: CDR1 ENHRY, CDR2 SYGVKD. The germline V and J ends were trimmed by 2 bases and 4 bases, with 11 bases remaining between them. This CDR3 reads CAISEGGAGETQYF. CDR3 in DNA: TGTGCCATCAGTGAGGGGGGGGCGGGAGAGACCCAGTACTTC.

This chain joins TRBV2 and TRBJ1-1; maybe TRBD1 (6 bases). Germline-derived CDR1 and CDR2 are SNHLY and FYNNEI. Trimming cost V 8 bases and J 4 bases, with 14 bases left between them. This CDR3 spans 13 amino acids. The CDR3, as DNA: TGTGCCAGCTTCCTCAGGGGAGGCACTGAAGCTTTCTTT. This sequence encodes CASFLRGGTEAFF.

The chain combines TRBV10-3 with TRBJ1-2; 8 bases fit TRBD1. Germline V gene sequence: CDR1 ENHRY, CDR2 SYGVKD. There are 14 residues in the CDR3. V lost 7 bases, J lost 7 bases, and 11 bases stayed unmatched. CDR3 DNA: TGTGCCATCACCCTACTCAGTACAGGGGGTGGCTACACCTTC. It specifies CAITLLSTGGGYTF.

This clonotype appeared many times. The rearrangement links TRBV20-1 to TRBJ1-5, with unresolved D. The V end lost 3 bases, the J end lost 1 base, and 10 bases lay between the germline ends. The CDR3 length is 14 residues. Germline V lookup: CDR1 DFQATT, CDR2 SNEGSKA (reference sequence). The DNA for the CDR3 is TGCAGTGCTAGTGATATAGACAGCAATCAGCCCCAGCATTTT. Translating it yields CSASDIDSNQPQHF.

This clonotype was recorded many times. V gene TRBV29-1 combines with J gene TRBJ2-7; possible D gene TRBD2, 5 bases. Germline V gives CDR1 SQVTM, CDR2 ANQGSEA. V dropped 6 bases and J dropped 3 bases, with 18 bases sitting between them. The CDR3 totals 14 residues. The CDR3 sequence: CSVRVPQKGYEQYF. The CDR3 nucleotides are TGCAGCGTGCGGGTCCCCCAAAAAGGCTACGAGCAGTACTTC.

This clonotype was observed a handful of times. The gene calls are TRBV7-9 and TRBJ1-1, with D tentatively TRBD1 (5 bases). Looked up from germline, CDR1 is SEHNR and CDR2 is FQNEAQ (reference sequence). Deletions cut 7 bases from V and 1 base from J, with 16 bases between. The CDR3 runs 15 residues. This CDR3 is CASNRDLGRNTEAFF. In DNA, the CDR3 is TGTGCCAGCAATAGGGACCTGGGTCGGAACACTGAAGCTTTCTTT.

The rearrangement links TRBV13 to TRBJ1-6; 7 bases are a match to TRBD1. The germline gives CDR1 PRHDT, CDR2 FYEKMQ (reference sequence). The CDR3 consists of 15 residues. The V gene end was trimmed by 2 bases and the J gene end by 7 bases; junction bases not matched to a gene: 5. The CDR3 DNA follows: TGTGCCAGCAGCTTACAGGGGGATTGGAATTCACCCCTCCACTTT. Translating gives CASSLQGDWNSPLHF.

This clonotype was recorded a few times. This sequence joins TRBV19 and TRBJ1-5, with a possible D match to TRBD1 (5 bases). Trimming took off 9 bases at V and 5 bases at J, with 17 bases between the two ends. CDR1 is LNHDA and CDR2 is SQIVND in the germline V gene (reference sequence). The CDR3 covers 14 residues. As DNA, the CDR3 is TGTGCCAGCACGGCAGGGAGGCTGTATCAGCCCCAGCATTTT. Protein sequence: CASTAGRLYQPQHF.

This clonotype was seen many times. The chain's CDR3 is CERVEHPRGYTF. DNA for the CDR3: TGCGAGCGTGTAGAACACCCCCGCGGCTACACCTTC. The chain combines TRBV29-1 with TRBJ1-2; D gene uncertain. Germline V gives CDR1 SQVTM, CDR2 ANQGSEA. The CDR3 is made up of 12 amino acids.